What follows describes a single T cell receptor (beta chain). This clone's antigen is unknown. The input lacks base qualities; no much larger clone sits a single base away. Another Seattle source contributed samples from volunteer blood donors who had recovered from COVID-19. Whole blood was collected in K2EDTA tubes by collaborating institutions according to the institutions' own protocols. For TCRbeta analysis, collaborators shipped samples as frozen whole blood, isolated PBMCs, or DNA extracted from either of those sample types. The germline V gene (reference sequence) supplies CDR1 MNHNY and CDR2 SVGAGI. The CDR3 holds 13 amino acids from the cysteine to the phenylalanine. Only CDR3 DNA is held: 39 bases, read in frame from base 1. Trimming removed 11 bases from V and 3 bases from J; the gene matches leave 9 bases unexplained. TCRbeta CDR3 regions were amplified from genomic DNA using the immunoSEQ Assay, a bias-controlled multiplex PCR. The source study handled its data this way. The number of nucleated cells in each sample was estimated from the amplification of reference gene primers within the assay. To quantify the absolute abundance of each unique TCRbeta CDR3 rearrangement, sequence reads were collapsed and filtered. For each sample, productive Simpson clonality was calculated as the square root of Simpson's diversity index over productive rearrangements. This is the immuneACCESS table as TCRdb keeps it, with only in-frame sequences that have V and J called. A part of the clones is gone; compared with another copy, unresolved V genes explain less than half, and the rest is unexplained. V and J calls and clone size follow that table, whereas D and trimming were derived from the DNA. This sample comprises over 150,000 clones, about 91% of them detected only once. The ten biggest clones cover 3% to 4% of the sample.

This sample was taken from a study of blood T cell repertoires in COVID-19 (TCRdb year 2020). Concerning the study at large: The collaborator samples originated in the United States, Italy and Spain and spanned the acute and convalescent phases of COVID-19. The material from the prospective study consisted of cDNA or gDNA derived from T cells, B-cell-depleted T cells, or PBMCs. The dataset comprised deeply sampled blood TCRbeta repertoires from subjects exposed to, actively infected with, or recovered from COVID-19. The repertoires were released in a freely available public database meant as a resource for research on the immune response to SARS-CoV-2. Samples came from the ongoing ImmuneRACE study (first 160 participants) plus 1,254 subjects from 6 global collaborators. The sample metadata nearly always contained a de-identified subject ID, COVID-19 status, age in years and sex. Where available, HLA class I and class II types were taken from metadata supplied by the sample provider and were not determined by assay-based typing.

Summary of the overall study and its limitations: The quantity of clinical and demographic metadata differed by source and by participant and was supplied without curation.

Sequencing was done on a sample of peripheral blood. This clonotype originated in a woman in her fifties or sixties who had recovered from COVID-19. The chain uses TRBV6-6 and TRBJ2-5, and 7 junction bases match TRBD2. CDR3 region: CAARRAGEETQYF. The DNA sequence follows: TGTGCCGCAAGAAGGGCGGGGGAAGAGACCCAGTACTTC.